This entry describes one TCR beta chain. Its matching antigen is unknown. The data originate from a study of response to subunit inactivated influenza vaccine. General observations from the study: Authors proposed each seasonal influenza vaccination draws in few new T cells.

The germline V gene has CDR1 WSHSY and CDR2 SAAADI. CDR3 size: 13 residues. Trimming removed 6 bases at V and 4 bases at J, with 12 bases between. In TCRdb, the RT-PCR reads were re-called with MiXCR into one record per CDR3 protein. This table has fewer than 750,000 distinct CDR3 sequences, 14% appearing once. This material consisted of PBMCs from blood, taken about 12 days after vaccination. The receptor's source is a man aged 45-65 years who received an inactivated influenza vaccine. The chain carries TRBV10-2 and TRBJ1-1; unclear D gene. The CDR3 region is CASSPTDLTEAFF. CDR3 in DNA: TGCGCCAGCAGCCCTACAGATCTCACTGAAGCTTTCTTT.